What follows are 9 T cell receptor beta chains derived from one specimen sequenced in a study of blood T cell repertoires in COVID-19. Clones were sequenced by immunoSEQ multiplex PCR, and TCRdb holds only the in-frame ones, with some missing. The sample holds 300,000 to 400,000 clones, 85% to 90% seen once. Sequencing was done on a sample of peripheral blood. The receptors come from a woman between 45 and 65 years old with COVID-19, enrolled during active disease.

The V gene is TRBV6-5, the J gene TRBJ2-3, with TRBD2 identical over 11 bases. This CDR3 region has 14 residues. Germline-derived CDR1 and CDR2 are MNHEY and SVGAGI. V lost 7 bases to trimming and J lost 5 bases; unmatched junction nucleotides: 5. CDR3 region: CASISGRAKDTQYF. For the CDR3, the DNA is TGTGCCAGCATTAGCGGGAGGGCCAAAGATACGCAGTATTTT.

CDR3 nucleotides: TGTGCCAGCAGTGACGGAGGGGGCGCGAGAACTGAAGCTTTCTTT. It codes for CASSDGGGARTEAFF. V usage is TRBV6-1 and J usage is TRBJ1-1, with TRBD1 matching 7 bases. Germline V lookup: CDR1 MNHNS, CDR2 SASEGT. Losses at the gene ends were 3 bases for V and 5 bases for J; bases not matched to a gene: 9. This CDR3 has 15 amino acids.

The chain is built from TRBV25-1 and TRBJ1-2; 8 bases are shared with TRBD1. V dropped 3 bases and J dropped 7; count of bases not matched to a gene: 10. This CDR3 is 15 amino acids long. Germline V gene sequence: CDR1 MGHDK, CDR2 SYGVNS. CDR3 amino acids: CASSEWGQGASGYTF. The CDR3 coding sequence is TGTGCCAGCAGTGAGTGGGGCCAGGGGGCATCTGGCTACACCTTC.

V usage is TRBV5-1 and J usage is TRBJ1-2, with TRBD1 matching 7 bases. After removal of 5 bases from V and 9 bases from J, the junction contained 7 bases not matched to a gene. Germline V gene lookup returns CDR1 SGHRS and CDR2 YFSETQ. The CDR3 contains 12 residues. The CDR3 region is CASSFDRARYTF. For the CDR3, the DNA is TGCGCCAGCAGTTTTGACAGGGCGCGCTACACCTTC. Variable domain in full (rest from reference TRBV5-1 and TRBJ1-2): KAGVTQTPRYLIKTRGQQVTLSCSPISGHRSVSWYQQTPGQGLQFLFEYFSETQRNKGNFPGRFSGRQFSNSRSEMNVSTLELGDSALYLCASSFDRARYTFGSGTRLTVV.

V gene TRBV19 combines with J gene TRBJ1-5; D might be TRBD1 (5 bases). Trimming left V 8 bases short and J 0 bases short, with 17 bases between. CDR1 and CDR2 (germline): LNHDA, SQIVND (reference sequence). The CDR3 contains 16 residues. The CDR3 spells CASGRRQPNSNQPQHF. In DNA, the CDR3 is TGTGCCAGTGGCCGAAGACAGCCAAATAGCAATCAGCCCCAGCATTTT.

This chain joins TRBV9 and TRBJ2-5; TRBD1 might be the D (5 bases). Germline loops: CDR1 SGDLS, CDR2 YYNGEE. Trimming took 1 base from V and 4 from J, leaving 14 bases between them. This CDR3 region has 15 residues. The CDR3 spells CASSVSPREGETQYF. CDR3 DNA: TGTGCCAGCAGCGTAAGTCCCAGGGAAGGAGAGACCCAGTACTTC.

V usage is TRBV5-4 and J usage is TRBJ2-7; possibly TRBD2 for D (5 bases). Germline values: CDR1 SGHNT, CDR2 YYREEE (reference sequence). V was pared by 3 bases and J by 3 bases, with 10 bases between. The CDR3 is 13 amino acids. CDR3 DNA: TGTGCCAGCAGCTCGGGGTCCTTCTACGAGCAGTACTTC. Translated, it gives CASSSGSFYEQYF.

The chain uses TRBV7-9 and TRBJ1-6; TRBD1 aligns across 7 bases. Germline V gives CDR1 SEHNR, CDR2 FQNEAQ (reference sequence). V lost 7 bases, J lost 10 bases, and 16 bases stayed unmatched. This CDR3 region has 16 residues. The CDR3, as DNA: TGTGCCAGCACCCTACCTTCGACAGGGAGAGAATCACCCCTCCACTTT. Translated: CASTLPSTGRESPLHF.

A single count supports this clone. The chain combines TRBV10-2 with TRBJ2-3, with 7 bases identical to TRBD2. The CDR3 contains 20 residues. J gave up 1 base and V 6 bases, and 22 bases lay outside the gene matches. Germline loops: CDR1 WSHSY, CDR2 SAAADI. The CDR3 loop reads CASSADPNKASGLRTDTQYF. DNA of the CDR3: TGCGCCAGCAGCGCAGACCCGAACAAGGCTAGCGGACTCCGCACAGATACGCAGTATTTT.